The 14 T cell receptor beta chains below all came from one sample that was sequenced in a study of blood T cell repertoires in COVID-19. The assay was immunoSEQ multiplex PCR, and TCRdb's table has in-frame clones only and misses some. The profile covers 150,000 or so clones, with approximately 92% appearing a single time and under 5% taken by the ten largest. Sequencing was carried out using peripheral blood. The receptors were sampled from a woman aged 45-65 years with acute or convalescent COVID-19.

This clone was recorded only once. The rearrangement uses TRBV4-3 and TRBJ1-2; D gene unclear. CDR1 and CDR2 from the germline V gene are LGHNA and YSLEER. This CDR3 contains 15 residues. V shed 1 base and J shed 5 bases, with 14 bases lying between them. CDR3: CASSQVKGVGYGYTF. As DNA, the CDR3 is TGCGCCAGCAGCCAAGTGAAGGGAGTAGGGTATGGCTACACCTTC.

V and J are TRBV28 and TRBJ1-1, with a tentative D call TRBD1 (6 bases). Per germline, CDR1 MDHEN and CDR2 SYDVKM. V lost 7 bases, J lost 1 base, and 10 bases lay in between. The CDR3 runs 13 residues. DNA for the CDR3: TGTGCCAGCACCAGGGGTACGAACACTGAAGCTTTCTTT. It encodes CASTRGTNTEAFF.

V usage is TRBV27 and J usage is TRBJ2-5, with TRBD2 matching over 7 bases. V trimming: 6 bases; J trimming: 5 bases; junction bases outside the gene matches: 9. Per the germline V gene, CDR1 is MNHEY and CDR2 is SMNVEV (reference sequence). The CDR3 extends over 14 amino acids. The CDR3 DNA is TGTGCCAGCAGCCTTGCGGGGGATCGGGAGACCCAGTACTTC. Translating it yields CASSLAGDRETQYF.

This chain uses TRBV18 with TRBJ2-2; the D gene is possibly TRBD1 (6 bases). Looked up from germline, CDR1 is KGHSH and CDR2 is LQKENI. The CDR3 totals 15 residues. V lost 2 bases to trimming and J lost 3 bases, with 10 bases between them. The CDR3 sequence is CASSPARGDTGELFF. DNA for the CDR3: TGTGCCAGCTCACCAGCCAGGGGCGACACCGGGGAGCTGTTTTTT.

V usage is TRBV3-1 (or the pseudogene TRBV3-2) and J usage is TRBJ2-3; the match to TRBD1 covers 7 bases. This CDR3 contains 15 residues. Germline V gives CDR1 LGHDT, CDR2 YNNKEL (reference sequence). V was pared by 5 bases and J by 2 bases, with 7 bases of the junction left unmatched. The CDR3 protein is CASSVQQGTTDTQYF. In DNA form, the CDR3 reads TGTGCCAGCAGCGTTCAACAGGGGACCACAGATACGCAGTATTTT.

This chain joins TRBV6-5 and TRBJ1-2; D uncertain. Germline-derived CDR1 and CDR2 are MNHEY and SVGAGI. CDR3 length: 16 amino acids. V was cut by 0 bases and J by 6 bases, with 17 bases left in between. The CDR3 DNA follows: TGTGCCAGCAGTTACTCGTTCGGCTCCCGCGGGGATGGCTACACCTTC. It is translated as CASSYSFGSRGDGYTF.

V usage is TRBV2 and J usage is TRBJ2-7; TRBD2 matches 7 bases. CDR1 is SNHLY and CDR2 is FYNNEI in the germline V gene. The junction had 8 bases not matched to a gene; V was cut back by 6 bases and J by 0 bases. The CDR3 is 15 amino acids. CDR3 in DNA: TGTGCCAGCAGCTTAAAGCGGGGCAGCTCCTACGAGCAGTACTTC. This gives the protein CASSLKRGSSYEQYF. Drawing the rest from reference TRBV2 and TRBJ2-7, the complete variable domain is EPEVTQTPSHQVTQMGQEVILRCVPISNHLYFYWYRQILGQKVEFLVSFYNNEISEKSEIFDDQFSVERPDGSNFTLKIRSTKLEDSAMYFCASSLKRGSSYEQYFGPGTRLTVT.

This chain connects TRBV19 to TRBJ1-1; 9 bases line up with TRBD1. The CDR3 length is 14 residues. CDR1 LNHDA and CDR2 SQIVND come from the germline V gene (reference sequence). V lost 5 bases and J lost 5; bases outside the gene matches: 6. This chain's CDR3 is CASSPGQGYTEAFF. The CDR3 coding sequence is TGTGCCAGTAGTCCGGGACAGGGATATACTGAAGCTTTCTTT. The whole variable domain, remainder taken from reference TRBV19 and TRBJ1-1, is DGGITQSPKYLFRKEGQNVTLSCEQNLNHDAMYWYRQDPGQGLRLIYYSQIVNDFQKGDIAEGYSVSREKKESFPLTVTSAQKNPTAFYLCASSPGQGYTEAFFGQGTRLTVV.

This chain links TRBV18 with TRBJ2-7; the match to TRBD2 covers 7 bases. The CDR3 is 14 amino acids. With 3 bases clipped from V and 4 bases from J, the junction kept 6 bases outside the gene matches. Germline V lookup: CDR1 KGHSH, CDR2 LQKENI. This CDR3 reads CASSPDLAVYEQYF. In DNA, the CDR3 is TGTGCCAGCTCACCCGATCTAGCGGTATACGAGCAGTACTTC.

The chain recombines TRBV28 with TRBJ1-2, with a tentative D call TRBD1 (6 bases). Deletions cut 7 bases from V and 8 bases from J, with 14 bases between. In germline, CDR1 is MDHEN, CDR2 SYDVKM. The CDR3 loop spans 12 amino acids. CDR3 loop: CASKTGIGGYTF. The CDR3 DNA reads as TGTGCCAGCAAAACAGGGATCGGAGGCTACACCTTC.

This clone was detected only once. The chain combines TRBV19 with TRBJ1-5; D is uncertain. The CDR3 is made up of 15 amino acids. Per the germline V gene, CDR1 is LNHDA and CDR2 is SQIVND (reference sequence). CDR3 coding DNA: TGTGCAAGTCGAGTTGAGGGTTTGGGCAATCAGCCCCAGCATTTT. Encoded protein: CASRVEGLGNQPQHF.

The chain joins TRBV12-5 to TRBJ2-7; 10 bases are a match to TRBD1. The CDR3 is made up of 13 amino acids. Germline CDR1 reads LGHNT; CDR2 reads FRNRAP. The V segment lost 9 bases and the J segment 5 bases; nucleotides outside the gene matches: 7. The CDR3 coding sequence is TGTGCTAGCGGAGACAGGGGGCCGAACGAGCAGTACTTC. Translation: CASGDRGPNEQYF.

The CDR3 DNA sequence: TGTGCCAGCAGTTACTCGCAGGGGGCGAGGAACACTGAAGCTTTCTTT. Protein sequence: CASSYSQGARNTEAFF. The chain joins TRBV6-6 to TRBJ1-1, with 8 positions matching TRBD1. Looked up from germline, CDR1 is MNHNY and CDR2 is SVGAGI (reference sequence). The CDR3 contains 16 residues. V lost 0 bases, J lost 1 base, and 4 bases stayed unmatched.

As for this clone: A read error may account for a junction end that differs from germline. This chain joins TRBV3-1 (or the pseudogene TRBV3-2) and TRBJ1-2; TRBD1 matches 8 bases. CDR3 length: 18 residues. The germline CDR1 and CDR2 sequences are LGHDT and YNNKEL (reference sequence). The DNA for the CDR3 is TGTGCCAGCACCCAAGGTGTGGGACAGGCCCTTACTAACTATGGCTACACCTTC. Translation gives CASTQGVGQALTNYGYTF.